A single sample gave rise to the 15 T cell receptor beta chains below, sequenced in a study of OX40 agonist ivuxolimab in advanced cancers. TCRdb's copy holds only in-frame clones and misses some; the assay was immunoSEQ multiplex PCR. The sample yields over 100,000 clones, more than 80% seen once. The specimen comprised CD4+ or CD8+ T cells sorted from blood, sampled in a trial of the OX40 agonist ivuxolimab. Source of these receptors: an adult with an advanced solid tumor such as melanoma, head and neck, liver or kidney cancer.

J is TRBJ1-1 and V is TRBV28, with D uncertain. V was cut by 0 bases and J by 0 bases, with 14 bases left in between. CDR1 and CDR2 from the germline V gene are MDHEN and SYDVKM. The CDR3 is made up of 17 amino acids. Here the CDR3 reads CASSLWQAGQMNTEAFF. Here the CDR3 DNA reads TGTGCCAGCAGTTTATGGCAGGCGGGCCAAATGAACACTGAAGCTTTCTTT. The complete variable domain, with remaining parts taken from reference TRBV28 and TRBJ1-1, reads DVKVTQSSRYLVKRTGEKVFLECVQDMDHENMFWYRQDPGLGLRLIYFSYDVKMKEKGDIPEGYSVSREKKERFSLILESASTNQTSMYLCASSLWQAGQMNTEAFFGQGTRLTVV.

V usage is TRBV5-1 and J usage is TRBJ1-3; TRBD1 agrees at 9 bases. J gave up 0 bases and V 3 bases, and 7 bases lay outside the gene matches. Germline V gives CDR1 SGHRS, CDR2 YFSETQ. The CDR3 spans 17 residues. Here the CDR3 DNA reads TGCGCCAGCAGCTCCGGGACAGGGACACACTCTGGAAACACCATATATTTT. This gives the protein CASSSGTGTHSGNTIYF.

The chain uses TRBV4-3 and TRBJ1-4; a possible D gene is TRBD1 (5 bases). Germline CDR1 reads LGHNA; CDR2 reads YSLEER. V gave up 0 bases and J gave up 7 bases, with 9 bases separating them. CDR3 length: 14 residues. CDR3 coding DNA: TGCGCCAGCAGCCAAGAAGCCCAGGGTGAAAAACTGTTTTTT. Its translation: CASSQEAQGEKLFF.

The table lists this clone with a count of one. The chain links TRBV28 to TRBJ1-1; D is possibly TRBD1 (5 bases). The CDR3 loop spans 15 amino acids. The V end lost 9 bases, the J end lost 6 bases, and 23 bases lay between the germline ends. Germline CDR1 reads MDHEN; CDR2 reads SYDVKM. The CDR3 DNA reads TGTGCCAGTCCCCCTTCCCCAAGGGGAAGGGCTGAAGCTTTCTTT. As protein: CASPPSPRGRAEAFF.

Only one count was recorded for this clone. The chain combines TRBV19 with TRBJ2-4; 8 bases agree with TRBD2. V gave up 5 bases and J gave up 0 bases; unmatched junction bases: 9. The CDR3 is made up of 17 amino acids. Per the germline V gene, CDR1 is LNHDA and CDR2 is SQIVND (reference sequence). This chain's CDR3 is CASSATGLAIAKNIQYF. CDR3 nucleotide sequence: TGTGCCAGTAGTGCCACTGGACTAGCCATAGCCAAAAACATTCAGTACTTC.

The rearrangement joins TRBV1 to TRBJ2-1; the table gives TRBD2 as D, unverified against the DNA. TRBV1 is noted as a pseudogene. The CDR3 is 12 amino acids. The CDR3 nucleotides read TGCACCCGGGTCCCCTCTGCTACTGAGCAGTTCTTC. Protein sequence: CTRVPSATEQFF.

This chain links TRBV4-2 with TRBJ2-3, with D hard to call. The ends were cut back, 1 base at V and 6 bases at J, with 14 bases in the middle. This CDR3 spans 15 amino acids. CDR1 and CDR2 (germline): LGHNA, YNFKEQ. Here the CDR3 reads CASSQGGTGYDTQYF. Here the CDR3 DNA reads TGTGCCAGCAGCCAAGGAGGCACGGGCTACGATACGCAGTATTTT.

The chain joins TRBV18 to TRBJ1-2; maybe TRBD1 (6 bases). The length of the CDR3 is 13 residues. Germline CDR1 and CDR2: KGHSH and LQKENI. Trimming removed 6 bases at V and 10 bases at J, with 18 bases between. The CDR3 loop is CASSPRTAPDYTF. The CDR3 DNA follows: TGTGCCAGCTCCCCAAGGACAGCTCCAGACTACACCTTC.

This clone showed up just a few times. The chain has TRBV7-9 and TRBJ2-6; D remains ambiguous. Trimming cost V 1 base and J 4 bases, with 5 bases left between them. This CDR3 is 14 amino acids long. The germline V gene has CDR1 SEHNR and CDR2 FQNEAQ (reference sequence). The CDR3 spells CASSLGTGANVLTF. CDR3 bases: TGTGCCAGCAGCTTAGGGACCGGGGCCAACGTCCTGACTTTC.

The chain is built from TRBV5-1 and TRBJ2-7, with a tentative D call TRBD1 (7 bases). The germline V and J ends were trimmed by 3 bases and 5 bases, with 15 bases remaining between them. This CDR3 spans 14 amino acids. From germline, CDR1 is SGHRS and CDR2 YFSETQ. CDR3: CASSYGGGLDEQYF. The CDR3 DNA sequence: TGCGCCAGCAGCTACGGAGGGGGCTTGGACGAGCAGTACTTC. Together with reference TRBV5-1 and TRBJ2-7, the CDR3 gives the full variable domain: KAGVTQTPRYLIKTRGQQVTLSCSPISGHRSVSWYQQTPGQGLQFLFEYFSETQRNKGNFPGRFSGRQFSNSRSEMNVSTLELGDSALYLCASSYGGGLDEQYFGPGTRLTVT.

The V gene is TRBV15, the J gene TRBJ2-3; 10 nucleotides line up with TRBD1. This CDR3 spans 14 amino acids. V dropped 9 bases and J dropped 3; count of bases not matched to a gene: 6. Germline-derived CDR1 and CDR2 are LNHNV and YYDKDF (reference sequence). CDR3 coding DNA: TGTGCCACAGTTAAGGACAGGGGGACAGATACGCAGTATTTT. This encodes CATVKDRGTDTQYF.

The genes are TRBV28 and TRBJ2-3; tentative D call: TRBD2 (6 bases). V was clipped by 10 bases and J by 0 bases, with 17 bases between them. Germline assignment: CDR1 MDHEN and CDR2 SYDVKM. This CDR3 contains 15 residues. The DNA for the CDR3 is TGTGCCACCGTGCTGGGACTGCCAAGCACAGATACGCAGTATTTT. This gives the protein CATVLGLPSTDTQYF.

The chain combines TRBV18 with TRBJ2-3; 13 nucleotides line up with TRBD2. Trimming took 0 bases from V and 5 from J; bases not matched to a gene: 5. Germline V gives CDR1 KGHSH, CDR2 LQKENI. The CDR3 loop spans 17 amino acids. The CDR3 nucleotides read TGTGCCAGCTCACCACCGACTAGCGGGGGGTCTGGAGATACGCAGTATTTT. Protein sequence: CASSPPTSGGSGDTQYF. The complete variable domain, with remaining parts taken from reference TRBV18 and TRBJ2-3, reads NAGVMQNPRHLVRRRGQEARLRCSPMKGHSHVYWYRQLPEEGLKFMVYLQKENIIDESGMPKERFSAEFPKEGPSILRIQQVVRGDSAAYFCASSPPTSGGSGDTQYFGPGTRLTVL.

Worth noting for this clone: The junction shows a germline mismatch at one end, possibly a read error. Other DNA sequences in the sample encode the same CDR3. The chain combines TRBV7-2 with TRBJ2-5; D is ambiguous. Germline V gene sequence: CDR1 SGHTA, CDR2 FQGNSA. The CDR3 consists of 14 residues. This CDR3 is CASSAGEWQETQYF. The CDR3 coding sequence is TGTGCCAGCAGCGCTGGAGAATGGCAAGAGACTCAGTACTTC.

The chain uses TRBV4-2 and TRBJ2-5; 14 bases line up with TRBD2. The CDR3 runs 15 residues. The trim removed 1 base at V and 5 bases at J, leaving 0 bases unmatched. The V gene's germline CDR1 is LGHNA and CDR2 YNFKEQ. The CDR3 spells CASSQGTSGGETQYF. CDR3 coding DNA: TGTGCCAGCAGCCAAGGGACTAGCGGGGGGGAGACCCAGTACTTC.